The subject of this entry is one TCR beta chain. This specimen belongs to a study of blood T cell repertoires in COVID-19. Study details: Some COVID-19 samples were acute and others convalescent; all came from the United States, Italy and Spain.

Clones were sequenced by immunoSEQ multiplex PCR, and TCRdb holds only the in-frame ones, with some missing. The sample carries around 200,000 clones, about nine tenths recorded once. Everyone who took part was roughly 18 to 89 years old, and they came from about 25 US areas. Participants' reported clinical history set cohort assignment. This sequence was found in a woman aged 25 to 39 who had recovered from COVID-19. The sequencing input was PBMCs or T cells enriched from blood (not recorded which).

The CDR3 sequence: CASSESGQGYGYTF. CDR3 DNA sequence: TGTGCCAGCAGTGAATCTGGACAGGGCTATGGCTACACCTTC. The chain employs TRBV2 and TRBJ1-2, with TRBD1 identical over 8 bases. The CDR3 spans 14 residues. Germline CDR1 and CDR2: SNHLY and FYNNEI. Losses at the gene ends were 2 bases for V and 4 bases for J; bases not matched to a gene: 3.